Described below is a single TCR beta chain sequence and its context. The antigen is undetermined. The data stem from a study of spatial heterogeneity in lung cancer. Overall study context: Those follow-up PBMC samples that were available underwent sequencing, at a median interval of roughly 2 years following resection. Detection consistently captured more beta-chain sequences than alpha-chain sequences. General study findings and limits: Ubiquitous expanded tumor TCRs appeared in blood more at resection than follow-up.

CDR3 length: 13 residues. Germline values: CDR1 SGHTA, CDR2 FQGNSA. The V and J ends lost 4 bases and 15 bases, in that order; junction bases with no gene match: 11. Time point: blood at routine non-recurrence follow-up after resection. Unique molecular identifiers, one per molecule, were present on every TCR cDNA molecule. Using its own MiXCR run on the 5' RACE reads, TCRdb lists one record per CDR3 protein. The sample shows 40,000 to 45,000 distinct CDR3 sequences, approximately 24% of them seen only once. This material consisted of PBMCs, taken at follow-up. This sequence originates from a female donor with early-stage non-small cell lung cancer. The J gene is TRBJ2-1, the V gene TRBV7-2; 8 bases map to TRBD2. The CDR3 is CASSSYREGLGFF. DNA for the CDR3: TGTGCCAGCAGCTCCTACCGGGAGGGCCTGGGGTTCTTC. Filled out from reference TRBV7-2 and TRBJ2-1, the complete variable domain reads GAGVSQSPSNKVTEKGKDVELRCDPISGHTALYWYRQSLGQGLEFLIYFQGNSAPDKSGLPSDRFSAERTGGSVSTLTIQRTQQEDSAVYLCASSSYREGLGFFGPGTRLTVL.